These 5 T cell receptor beta chains came from one sample sequenced in a study of sequential checkpoint blockade in melanoma (dated by TCRdb to about 2019). The sample's treatment or condition label is to be understood as: randomized to nivolumab then ipilimumab (arm A) or the reverse (arm B). Receptor amplification or capture employed the immunoSEQ multiplex PCR assay. What TCRdb holds here is the immuneACCESS table cut down to in-frame rearrangements. Part of the clones is not present; checked against another copy, under half of the missing clones reflect an unresolved V gene, and the others are unexplained. The sample table records about 13,000 clones; less than 35% of these occur just once. Together, the top ten hold roughly 17% of the sample. Sequenced here: tumor tissue (inferred from file names), sampled from a patient given nivolumab and ipilimumab in sequence. The receptors were sampled from a human donor with melanoma.

The sample holds a few counts of this clone. The chain combines TRBV29-1 with TRBJ1-2; D may be TRBD1 (5 bases). Trimming cost V 7 bases and J 1 base, with 16 bases left between them. The CDR3 length is 14 residues. Germline CDR1 and CDR2: SQVTM and ANQGSEA. The CDR3 sequence is CSAWDGALNYGYTF. Written as DNA, the CDR3 is TGCAGCGCTTGGGACGGTGCCCTTAACTATGGCTACACCTTC.

The chain couples TRBV9 to TRBJ2-7; no clear D gene. Germline lookup yields CDR1 SGDLS and CDR2 YYNGEE. The CDR3 is 12 residues long. The V end lost 0 bases, the J end lost 7 bases, and 8 bases lay between the germline ends. The CDR3 loop is CASSVGGTEQYF. As DNA, the CDR3 is TGTGCCAGCAGCGTAGGGGGTACAGAGCAGTACTTC.

V and J are TRBV6-8 and TRBJ2-5; weak D call: TRBD1 (5 bases). The germline gives CDR1 MNHGY, CDR2 SAAAGT. The CDR3 is 13 amino acids. Trimming shortened V by 4 bases and J by 3 bases, and 9 bases separated the two germline ends. The CDR3 protein is CASSLTGKETQYF. The CDR3 DNA reads TGTGCCAGCAGTTTAACAGGCAAAGAGACCCAGTACTTC.

The rearrangement joins TRBV19 to TRBJ1-2; D remains ambiguous. CDR1 and CDR2 from the germline V gene are LNHDA and SQIVND (reference sequence). This CDR3 is 11 amino acids long. V was cut by 4 bases and J by 7 bases, with 7 bases left in between. The CDR3 loop is CASSRASGYTF. CDR3 in DNA: TGTGCCAGTAGTAGGGCATCTGGCTACACCTTC.

V gene TRBV15 combines with J gene TRBJ2-3; 7 positions match TRBD2. CDR3 length equals 16 residues. Germline CDR1 and CDR2: LNHNV and YYDKDF (reference sequence). V was clipped by 0 bases and J by 2 bases; unmatched bases: 5. CDR3 residues: CATSRDGAGYTDTQYF. In DNA, the CDR3 is TGTGCCACCAGCAGAGATGGAGCGGGATACACAGATACGCAGTATTTT.